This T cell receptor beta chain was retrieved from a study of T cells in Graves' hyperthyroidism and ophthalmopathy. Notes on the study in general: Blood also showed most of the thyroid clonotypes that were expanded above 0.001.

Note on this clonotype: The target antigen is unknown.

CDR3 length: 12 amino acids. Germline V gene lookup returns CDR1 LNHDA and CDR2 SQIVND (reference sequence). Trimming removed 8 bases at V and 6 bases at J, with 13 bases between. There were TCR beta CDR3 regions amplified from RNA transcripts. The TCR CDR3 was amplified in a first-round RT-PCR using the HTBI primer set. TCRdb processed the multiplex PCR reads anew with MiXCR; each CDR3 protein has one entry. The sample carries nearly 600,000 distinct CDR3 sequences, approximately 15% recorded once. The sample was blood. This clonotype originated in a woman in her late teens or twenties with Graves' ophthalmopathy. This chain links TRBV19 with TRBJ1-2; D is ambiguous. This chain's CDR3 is CASESRRNGYTF. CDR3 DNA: TGTGCCAGTGAATCCCGGAGAAATGGCTACACCTTC.